The 5 T cell receptor beta chains presented below share a single source sample, sequenced in a study of blood T cell repertoires in COVID-19. Produced via immunoSEQ multiplex PCR; TCRdb's table is partial and in-frame only. The sample holds about 260,000 clones, more than 75% seen once. The sequencing sample was made of peripheral blood. The receptors derive from a woman in her fifties or sixties with COVID-19, enrolled during active disease.

The chain employs TRBV6-5 and TRBJ2-3; D may be TRBD1 (6 bases). CDR3 length equals 14 residues. With 5 bases removed from V and 5 bases from J, the gap between germline ends came to 14 bases. Germline CDR1 is MNHEY and CDR2 is SVGAGI. Written as DNA, the CDR3 is TGTGCCAGCAGTAGGACAGCCCTACTAGATACGCAGTATTTT. Translated: CASSRTALLDTQYF.

The chain combines TRBV6-2 or TRBV6-3 with TRBJ1-2, with 10 bases matching TRBD1. The CDR3 loop spans 15 amino acids. The germline V gene has CDR1 MNHEY and CDR2 SVGEGT. V lost 7 bases, J lost 4 bases, and 9 bases stayed unmatched. CDR3 DNA sequence: TGTGCCAGCACCCCGTTGAGGACAGGGGGCTATGGCTACACCTTC. This sequence encodes CASTPLRTGGYGYTF.

J is TRBJ2-7 and V is TRBV4-3, with 13 bases that match TRBD2. Germline V lookup: CDR1 LGHNA, CDR2 YSLEER. The CDR3 length is 19 residues. The ends lost 4 bases at V and 3 bases at J; junction bases unmatched: 15. The CDR3 sequence is CASSRELAGGPGWRYEQYF. The CDR3 DNA follows: TGCGCCAGCAGCCGAGAACTAGCGGGAGGGCCAGGTTGGCGCTACGAGCAGTACTTC.

The chain recombines TRBV11-2 with TRBJ1-1; 10 nucleotides align to TRBD1. The V gene's germline CDR1 is SGHAT and CDR2 FQNNGV. Trimming removed 4 bases from V and 3 bases from J; junction bases left unmatched: 2. CDR3 length: 14 residues. CDR3 region: CASSWTGGDTEAFF. As DNA, the CDR3 is TGTGCCAGCAGCTGGACAGGGGGTGACACTGAAGCTTTCTTT.

This chain uses TRBV27 with TRBJ1-1; D is undetermined. The length of the CDR3 is 13 residues. Germline lookup yields CDR1 MNHEY and CDR2 SMNVEV (reference sequence). The ends were cut back, 3 bases at V and 1 base at J, with 6 bases in the middle. CDR3: CASSFSRNTEAFF. CDR3 nucleotides: TGTGCCAGCAGTTTTTCGAGGAACACTGAAGCTTTCTTT.